The clone carrying this T cell receptor beta chain appeared a few times. Using its own MiXCR run on the 5' RACE reads, TCRdb lists one record per CDR3 protein. This table holds a few hundred thousand distinct CDR3 sequences, 15% to 20% found once. The sample comes from a study of T-cell memory formation after mild COVID-19. J was trimmed by 8 bases and V by 3 bases; bases with no gene match: 4. This CDR3 has 15 amino acids. The chain combines TRBV12-3 or TRBV12-4 with TRBJ1-6, with 10 bases aligning to TRBD1. This sequence originates from a man in his late teens or twenties who had mild COVID-19 (a few samples of this study predate the infection). Cell type and time point are not known. The sequencing sample was made of PBMCs or a T cell subset sorted from them (not recorded which). The CDR3 loop reads CASSLGGQGDSPLHF. CDR3 DNA sequence: TGTGCCAGCAGTTTGGGCGGACAGGGGGATTCACCCCTCCACTTT.